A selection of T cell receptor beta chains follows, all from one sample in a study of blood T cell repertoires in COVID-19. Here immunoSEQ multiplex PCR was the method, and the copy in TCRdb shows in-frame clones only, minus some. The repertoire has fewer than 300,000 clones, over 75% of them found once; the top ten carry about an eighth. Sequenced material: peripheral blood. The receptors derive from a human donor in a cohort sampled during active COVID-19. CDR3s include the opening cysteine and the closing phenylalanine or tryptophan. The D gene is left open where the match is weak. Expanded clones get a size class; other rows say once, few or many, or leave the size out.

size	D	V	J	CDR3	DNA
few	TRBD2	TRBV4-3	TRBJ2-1	CASSQDMTSGIEQFF	TGCGCCAGCAGCCAAGACATGACTAGCGGGATTGAGCAGTTCTTC
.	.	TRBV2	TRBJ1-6	CASSETLNSPLHF	TGTGCCAGCAGTGAAACTCTCAATTCACCCCTCCACTTT
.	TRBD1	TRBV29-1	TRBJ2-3	CSVMAGGSTDTQYF	TGCAGCGTTATGGCAGGGGGTAGCACAGATACGCAGTATTTT
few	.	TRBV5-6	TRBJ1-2	CASSLRQDYGYTF	TGTGCCAGCAGCTTGCGACAGGATTATGGCTACACCTTC
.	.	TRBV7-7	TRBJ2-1	CASSLGQYNEQFF	TGTGCTAGCAGCTTAGGACAGTACAATGAGCAGTTCTTC
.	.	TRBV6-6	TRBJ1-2	CASRETGSNYGYTF	TGTGCCAGCAGAGAAACAGGATCTAACTATGGCTACACCTTC
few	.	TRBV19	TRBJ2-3	CASQKNRGTDTQYF	TGTGCCAGCCAAAAGAACAGGGGCACAGATACGCAGTATTTT
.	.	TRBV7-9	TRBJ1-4	CASAQGQGPNEKLFF	TGTGCCAGCGCGCAGGGCCAAGGACCTAATGAAAAACTGTTTTTT
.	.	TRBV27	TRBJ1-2	CASKGRGNYGYTF	TGTGCCAGCAAGGGCAGGGGTAACTATGGCTACACCTTC
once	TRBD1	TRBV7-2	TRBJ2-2	CASLKDRVDTGELFF	TGTGCCAGCCTAAAAGACAGGGTGGACACCGGGGAGCTGTTTTTT
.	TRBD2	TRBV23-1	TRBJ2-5	CASQGLAGDDRDRETQYF	TGCGCCAGCCAAGGACTAGCGGGGGATGATCGGGATCGGGAGACCCAGTACTTC
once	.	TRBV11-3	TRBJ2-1	CASSLVAGSFDEQFF	TGTGCCAGCAGCTTAGTGGCCGGGAGTTTCGATGAGCAGTTCTTC
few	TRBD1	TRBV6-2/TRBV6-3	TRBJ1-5	CASSVSGTGHQPQHF	TGTGCCAGCAGTGTCTCCGGGACAGGGCATCAGCCCCAGCATTTT
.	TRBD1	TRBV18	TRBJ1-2	CASSGDRGLDYGYTF	TGTGCCAGCTCAGGAGACAGGGGGCTGGACTATGGCTACACCTTC
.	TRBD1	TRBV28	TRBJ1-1	CASTGDPNTEAFF	TGTGCCAGTACAGGGGACCCGAACACTGAAGCTTTCTTT
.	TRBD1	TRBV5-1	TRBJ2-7	CASSPGTGQLEQYF	TGCGCCAGCAGCCCCGGGACAGGCCAGCTGGAGCAGTACTTC
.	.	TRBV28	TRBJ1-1	CASRTVNTEAFF	TGTGCCAGCCGGACAGTGAACACTGAAGCTTTCTTT
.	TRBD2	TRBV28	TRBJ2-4	CASSLSSGNAKNIQYF	TGTGCCAGCAGTTTATCCAGCGGGAACGCCAAAAACATTCAGTACTTC
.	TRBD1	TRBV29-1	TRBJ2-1	CSVARDRVGAEQFF	TGCAGCGTTGCCCGCGACAGGGTAGGGGCTGAGCAGTTCTTC
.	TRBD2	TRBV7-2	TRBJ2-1	CASSLRLAGGEQFF	TGTGCCAGCAGCTTACGGCTAGCGGGAGGAGAGCAGTTCTTC
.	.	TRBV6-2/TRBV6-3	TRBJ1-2	CASSPRQVHGYTF	TGTGCCAGCAGCCCTCGACAGGTCCATGGCTACACCTTC
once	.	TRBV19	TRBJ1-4	CASSARGGAWEKLFF	TGTGCCAGTAGTGCCCGCGGGGGGGCTTGGGAAAAACTGTTTTTT
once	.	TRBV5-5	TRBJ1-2	CASSPGGAGGYTF	TGTGCCAGCAGCCCGGGGGGGGCTGGCGGCTACACCTTC
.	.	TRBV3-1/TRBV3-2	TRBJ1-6	CASSPRSRESLHF	TGTGCCAGCAGCCCCCGGTCCCGTGAATCCCTCCACTTT
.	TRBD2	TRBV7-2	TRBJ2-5	CASSLSLAGVIGETQYF	TGTGCCAGCAGCTTGTCTCTAGCGGGAGTTATTGGAGAGACCCAGTACTTC
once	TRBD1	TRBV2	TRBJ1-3	CASSEGTGNTIYF	TGTGCCAGCAGTGAAGGGACAGGGAACACCATATATTTT
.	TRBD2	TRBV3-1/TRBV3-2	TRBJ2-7	CASSQTSGPYEQYF	TGTGCCAGCAGCCAAACTAGCGGACCCTACGAGCAGTACTTC
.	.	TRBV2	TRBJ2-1	CASKVGRLSYNEQFF	TGTGCCAGCAAGGTGGGCAGACTATCCTACAATGAGCAGTTCTTC
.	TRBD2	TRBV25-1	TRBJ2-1	CASRPTGTSGRHEQFF	TGTGCCAGCAGGCCTACCGGGACTAGCGGGAGGCATGAGCAGTTCTTC
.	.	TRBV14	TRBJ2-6	CASRSQVTGANVLTF	TGTGCCAGCAGATCACAGGTCACCGGGGCCAACGTCCTGACTTTC
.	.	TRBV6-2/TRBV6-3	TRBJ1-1	CASSPPGLEAFF	TGTGCCAGCAGTCCGCCAGGCCTTGAAGCTTTCTTT
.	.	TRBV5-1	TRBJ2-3	CASSLPRDSSVTDTQYF	TGCGCCAGCAGCTTGCCCCGAGACAGTTCCGTCACAGATACGCAGTATTTT
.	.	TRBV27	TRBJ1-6	CASSPSMGSPLHF	TGTGCCAGCAGTCCTAGTATGGGTTCACCCCTCCACTTT
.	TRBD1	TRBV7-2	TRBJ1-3	CASSLATGVGNTIYF	TGTGCCAGCAGCTTAGCGACAGGGGTTGGAAACACCATATATTTT
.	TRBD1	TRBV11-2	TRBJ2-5	CASSLGRQGAFSWETQYF	TGTGCCAGCAGCTTAGGGCGACAGGGGGCTTTTAGTTGGGAGACCCAGTACTTC
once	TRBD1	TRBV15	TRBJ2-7	CATSPETGIAYEQYF	TGTGCCACCAGTCCCGAGACAGGGATAGCCTACGAGCAGTACTTC
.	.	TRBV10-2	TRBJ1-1	CASSESPGTGTEAFF	TGCGCCAGCAGTGAGTCGCCGGGCACAGGCACTGAAGCTTTCTTT
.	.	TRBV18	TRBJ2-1	CASSFLAADEQFF	TGTGCCAGCTCCTTCCTCGCGGCCGATGAGCAGTTCTTC
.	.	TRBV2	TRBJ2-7	CASLLRSYEQYF	TGTGCCAGCCTGCTCAGGTCCTACGAGCAGTACTTC
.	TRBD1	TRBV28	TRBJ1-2	CASSLGGSGGGGGYTF	TGTGCCAGCAGTTTAGGAGGGTCAGGGGGCGGAGGCGGCTACACCTTC
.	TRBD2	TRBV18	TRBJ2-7	CASSLKTGEGQYF	TGTGCCAGCTCACTAAAAACGGGGGAGGGGCAGTACTTC
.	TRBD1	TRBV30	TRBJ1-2	CAWSVLGTGYDGYTF	TGTGCCTGGAGTGTATTAGGGACAGGGTACGATGGCTACACCTTC
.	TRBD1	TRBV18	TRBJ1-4	CASSPDRASEKLFF	TGTGCCAGCTCACCCGACAGGGCTAGTGAAAAACTGTTTTTT
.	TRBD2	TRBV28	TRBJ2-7	CASPPSGTGLAGGSYEQYF	TGTGCCAGCCCTCCGAGTGGGACAGGACTAGCGGGAGGCTCCTACGAGCAGTACTTC
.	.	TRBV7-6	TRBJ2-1	CASSLNSNTGAAQFF	TGTGCCAGCAGCTTAAATTCGAATACTGGCGCGGCTCAGTTCTTC
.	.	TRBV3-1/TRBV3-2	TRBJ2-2	CASSQGLTTGELFF	TGTGCCAGCAGCCAAGGACTAACCACCGGGGAGCTGTTTTTT
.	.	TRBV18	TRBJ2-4	CASSPQEDIQYF	TGTGCCAGCTCCCCACAGGAGGACATTCAGTACTTC
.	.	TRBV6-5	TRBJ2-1	CATRLGLNNEQFF	TGTGCCACTAGGCTGGGACTCAACAATGAGCAGTTCTTC
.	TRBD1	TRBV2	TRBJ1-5	CASSGTGVQPQHF	TGTGCCAGCAGCGGTACAGGGGTTCAGCCCCAGCATTTT
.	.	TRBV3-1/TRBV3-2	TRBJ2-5	CASSQGGSGPVGETQYF	TGTGCCAGCAGCCAAGGGGGTAGCGGTCCCGTGGGGGAGACCCAGTACTTC
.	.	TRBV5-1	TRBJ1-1	CASSLTGLNTEAFF	TGCGCCAGCAGCTTGACAGGCCTGAACACTGAAGCTTTCTTT
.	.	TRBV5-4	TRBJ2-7	CASSILAWGKPYEQYF	TGTGCCAGCAGTATTCTAGCGTGGGGCAAACCCTACGAGCAGTACTTC
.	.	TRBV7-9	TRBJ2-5	CASSGWGASGGQETQYF	TGTGCCAGCAGCGGGTGGGGGGCTAGCGGAGGACAAGAGACCCAGTACTTC
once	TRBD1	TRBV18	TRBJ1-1	CASSPGQGGNTEAFF	TGTGCCAGCTCACCGGGACAGGGAGGGAACACTGAAGCTTTCTTT
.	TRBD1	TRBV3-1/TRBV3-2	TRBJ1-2	CASRPRSLQGNYGYTF	TGTGCCAGCAGGCCACGGAGCCTACAGGGGAACTATGGCTACACCTTC
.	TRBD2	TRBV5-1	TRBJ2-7	CASSKGLAEGYEQYF	TGCGCCAGCAGCAAGGGACTAGCGGAAGGCTACGAGCAGTACTTC